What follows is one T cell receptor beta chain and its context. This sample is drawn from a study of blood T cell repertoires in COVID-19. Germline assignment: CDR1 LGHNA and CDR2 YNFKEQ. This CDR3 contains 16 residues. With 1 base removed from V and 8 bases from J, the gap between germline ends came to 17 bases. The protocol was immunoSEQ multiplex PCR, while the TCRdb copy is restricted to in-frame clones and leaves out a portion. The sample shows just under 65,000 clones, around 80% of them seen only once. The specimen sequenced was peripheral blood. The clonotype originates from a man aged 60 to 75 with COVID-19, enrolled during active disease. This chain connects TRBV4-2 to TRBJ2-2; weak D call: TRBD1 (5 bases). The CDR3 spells CASSQVGAGLSGELFF. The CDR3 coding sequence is TGTGCCAGCAGCCAAGTGGGTGCAGGGTTGTCTGGGGAGCTGTTTTTT.